This T cell receptor (beta chain) originates from a study of blood T cell repertoires in COVID-19 (dated by TCRdb to about 2020). For context, the study as a whole: Collaborator samples came from the United States, Italy and Spain and covered acute and convalescent phases of COVID-19. The dataset comprised deeply sampled blood TCRbeta repertoires from subjects exposed to, actively infected with, or recovered from COVID-19. The repertoires were made available in a free public database intended to serve as a resource for research on the immune response to SARS-CoV-2. The material from the prospective study consisted of cDNA or gDNA derived from T cells, B-cell-depleted T cells, or PBMCs. Where available, HLA class I and class II types were obtained from metadata supplied by the sample provider rather than from assay-based typing. The sample metadata nearly always contained a de-identified subject ID, COVID-19 status, age in years and sex. Samples came from the ongoing ImmuneRACE study (first 160 participants) plus 1,254 subjects from 6 global collaborators.

The immunoSEQ Assay, a bias-controlled multiplex PCR, was used to amplify TCRbeta CDR3 regions from genomic DNA. On the authors' methods: The number of nucleated cells in each sample was estimated by amplification of reference gene primers within the assay. To quantify the absolute abundance of each unique TCRbeta CDR3 rearrangement, sequence reads were collapsed and filtered. For each sample, productive Simpson clonality was calculated as the square root of Simpson's diversity index across productive rearrangements. This immuneACCESS table, as held by TCRdb, lists in-frame sequences with V and J called but not all clones. Of the missing ones, under half trace to an unresolved V gene in checked studies; the others have no known cause. For V, J and clone size, that table is used; D and trimming come from the DNA. This sample is represented by some 510,000 clones; around 89% of them were singletons. 1.8% of the sample is in the top ten clones.

This clone has just one count. Its recognized antigen is unknown. No quality values exist for individual bases; no much larger clone is one base distant. Enrolling through a virtual design, the prospective study's participants ranged in age from roughly 18 to 95 years and lived across 24 United States geographic areas. To assign participants to cohorts, the prospective study relied on clinical history that participants themselves reported in a screening survey and a study questionnaire. ImmuneRACE Cohort 3 recovered participants were defined by two consecutive negative NP/OP PCR tests, healthcare professional clearance, or symptom resolution. In the prospective study, mobile phlebotomists collected whole blood, serum and a nasopharyngeal or oropharyngeal swab from each participant. Participants in the prospective study had the option to provide additional blood draws and questionnaires over a roughly 2-month period. Before DNA extraction, blood samples from the prospective study were shipped at room temperature or frozen.

Broader findings and caveats from the paper: The amount of clinical and demographic metadata varied by source and participant and was provided uncurated.

CDR1 and CDR2 are drawn from the germline V gene (reference sequence): SGHNT, YYREEE. Inclusive of the bounding cysteine and phenylalanine, the CDR3 is 14 residues long. Here the CDR3 DNA is all that survives: 42 bases in frame from base 1. Trimming costs V 0 bases and J 3 bases, and their ends lie 10 bases apart. Sequenced: PBMCs or T cells enriched from blood (not recorded which). Recombination joined TRBV5-4 with TRBJ2-7; there is no confident call for the D gene. The clonotype was recovered from a woman between 35 and 50 years old who had recovered from COVID-19. The CDR3 is CASSLGRFGYEQYF. The bases are TGTGCCAGCAGCTTGGGGAGATTCGGCTACGAGCAGTACTTC.